The 6 T cell receptor beta chains listed next were all sequenced from one sample in a study of T cell responses to AZD1222 COVID-19 vaccine. Here immunoSEQ multiplex PCR was the method, and the copy in TCRdb shows in-frame clones only, minus some. The sample comprises some 130,000 clones, under 95% of which are singletons, and about 9% rests with the top ten. The sample was peripheral blood, taken on day 0 of AZD1222 vaccination. Source of these receptors: an adult in good health.

There are a few counts of this clone. The chain has TRBV9 and TRBJ2-7, with D unresolved. This CDR3 has 15 residues. V lost 0 bases and J 0 bases, leaving 10 bases between the germline ends. CDR1 SGDLS and CDR2 YYNGEE come from the germline V gene. In DNA form, the CDR3 reads TGTGCCAGCAGCGTAGATACGTGGAACTCCTACGAGCAGTACTTC. The encoded protein is CASSVDTWNSYEQYF.

The chain employs TRBV12-3 or TRBV12-4 and TRBJ1-5; D perhaps matches TRBD1 (5 bases). The CDR3 is 13 residues long. V gave up 7 bases and J gave up 6 bases, with 13 bases separating them. CDR3 in DNA: TGTGCCAGCACCCCTGGACATGGTCAGCCCCAGCATTTT. Residues: CASTPGHGQPQHF.

This clone turned up a few times. V is TRBV10-2 and J is TRBJ2-5; no clear D gene. The CDR3 runs 13 residues. Germline V CDR1 and CDR2: WSHSY, SAAADI. The V end lost 3 bases, the J end lost 2 bases, and 7 bases lay between the germline ends. The CDR3 region has the DNA TGCGCCAGCAGTGAAACCCCGCAAGAGACCCAGTACTTC. This sequence encodes CASSETPQETQYF.

This chain connects TRBV7-9 to TRBJ2-7; D is unclear. CDR1 SEHNR and CDR2 FQNEAQ come from the germline V gene (reference sequence). The CDR3 covers 11 residues. Trimming stripped 4 bases from V and 6 bases from J, with 7 bases between. This chain's CDR3 is CASSSQGEQYF. CDR3 bases: TGTGCCAGCAGCTCTCAAGGCGAGCAGTACTTC.

This chain uses TRBV19 with TRBJ1-2; D is possibly TRBD1 (6 bases). The V gene lost 7 bases and the J gene lost 1 base, with 19 bases spanning the gap. Germline CDR1 reads LNHDA; CDR2 reads SQIVND (reference sequence). CDR3 size: 16 residues. As DNA, the CDR3 is TGTGCCAGTAAACCTCCCGTGGGCAGGGGTAACTATGGCTACACCTTC. It encodes CASKPPVGRGNYGYTF.

This chain uses TRBV7-6 with TRBJ2-3, with a tentative D call TRBD2 (6 bases). Germline CDR1 SGHVS, CDR2 FNYEAQ. The CDR3 runs to 17 residues. V lost 1 base, J lost 0 bases, and 14 bases lay in between. CDR3 residues: CASSLDVPGLSTDTQYF. Here the CDR3 DNA reads TGTGCCAGCAGCTTAGACGTGCCGGGACTGAGCACAGATACGCAGTATTTT.